The sequence of this TCR beta chain was determined in a study of blood T cell repertoires in COVID-19 (dated by TCRdb to the early 2020s). With respect to the entire study: Samples covering the acute and convalescent phases of COVID-19 were provided by collaborators in the United States, Italy and Spain. Where available, HLA class I and class II types were taken from metadata supplied by the sample provider and were not determined by assay-based typing. The repertoires were released in a freely available public database intended as a resource for research on the immune response to SARS-CoV-2. The prospective study material was composed of cDNA or gDNA derived from T cells, B-cell-depleted T cells, or PBMCs. A de-identified subject ID, COVID-19 status, age in years and sex were almost always included in the sample metadata. Samples came from the ongoing ImmuneRACE study (first 160 participants) plus 1,254 subjects from 6 global collaborators. Subjects who had been exposed to COVID-19, were actively infected with it, or had recovered from it provided the deeply sampled blood TCRbeta repertoires that made up the dataset. On the study overall, not on this receptor specifically: The quantity of clinical and demographic metadata differed by source and by participant and was supplied without curation.

In regard to this clone: Its recognized antigen is unknown. No much larger clone is present one base from it, and per-base qualities are unavailable.

The immunoSEQ Assay, a bias-controlled multiplex PCR, was used to amplify TCRbeta CDR3 regions from genomic DNA. Under the source paper's analysis protocol: Nucleated cell counts per sample were estimated from amplification of reference gene primers within the assay. To quantify the absolute abundance of each unique TCRbeta CDR3 rearrangement, sequence reads were collapsed and filtered. Productive Simpson clonality was computed per sample as the square root of Simpson's diversity index over productive rearrangements. TCRdb re-hosts the immuneACCESS table, in-frame sequences only. Its copies lack some clones; in the studies checked, an unresolved V gene accounts for under half of them, and the cause for the rest is not known. V, J and clone size are those of that table, while D and trimming were read from the DNA. The sample contains about 400,000 clones, 89% of them found a single time. The top ten clonotypes cover 1% to 1.5% of the sample.

Clipping removes 5 bases from V and 0 bases from J, with 8 as the unmatched junction base count. The CDR3, from cysteine to phenylalanine, totals 16 residues. Just the 48-base CDR3 DNA is kept, in frame starting at base 1. Looking up the germline V gene (reference sequence) yields CDR1 SGHKS and CDR2 YYEKEE. The collaborating institutions used their own protocols to collect whole blood in K2EDTA tubes. For TCRbeta analysis, collaborator samples were shipped as frozen whole blood, as isolated PBMCs, or as DNA extracted from either sample type. The origin of this receptor is a man aged 35 to 55 with acute or convalescent COVID-19. The chain couples TRBV5-5 to TRBJ1-3, with TRBD1 matching 7 junction bases. Sequences were obtained from peripheral blood. The DNA sequence is as follows: TGTGCCAGCAGTCGACTGACAGGGAACTCTGGAAACACCATATATTTT. The translation is CASSRLTGNSGNTIYF.